The count of the clone carrying this TCR beta chain is one. What it binds is unknown. It was with 60 Vbeta and 13 Jbeta primers that the PCR ran. Libraries were prepared by immunoSEQ multiplex PCR; TCRdb keeps only in-frame clonotypes and omits some of them. Here the sample spans over 90,000 clones, 60% to 80% being singletons. This specimen belongs to a study of cytomegalovirus exposure and HLA in healthy donors. On the study more broadly: A previous analysis identified around 120 million unique TCR beta sequences derived from 180 million or so T cells. Early released data had around 89 million unique TCRs, all coming from HLA-typed donors.

The CDR3 runs to 16 residues. CDR1 and CDR2 from the germline V gene are SEHNR and FQNEAQ (reference sequence). Trimming cost V 2 bases and J 5 bases, with 16 bases left between them. Overall study results and limits: Prediction of most subjects' HLA-A and HLA-B alleles by TCR beta sequences was reportedly accurate. It was likely that a cluster of highly shared sequence variants was a sequencing artifact.

Sample: PBMCs. The sequence was collected from a woman aged 60-70 years in good health and CMV-seropositive. The rearrangement uses TRBV7-9 and TRBJ2-1; the D gene is possibly TRBD2 (6 bases). The CDR3 DNA sequence: TGTGCCAGCAGCTTAAGGAGGGAGGTTGGGAACAATGAGCAGTTCTTC. It translates to CASSLRREVGNNEQFF. Combining the CDR3 with reference TRBV7-9 and TRBJ2-1 gives the whole variable domain DTGVSQNPRHKITKRGQNVTFRCDPISEHNRLYWYRQTLGQGPEFLTYFQNEAQLEKSRLLSDRFSAERPKGSFSTLEIQRTEQGDSAMYLCASSLRREVGNNEQFFGPGTRLTVL.